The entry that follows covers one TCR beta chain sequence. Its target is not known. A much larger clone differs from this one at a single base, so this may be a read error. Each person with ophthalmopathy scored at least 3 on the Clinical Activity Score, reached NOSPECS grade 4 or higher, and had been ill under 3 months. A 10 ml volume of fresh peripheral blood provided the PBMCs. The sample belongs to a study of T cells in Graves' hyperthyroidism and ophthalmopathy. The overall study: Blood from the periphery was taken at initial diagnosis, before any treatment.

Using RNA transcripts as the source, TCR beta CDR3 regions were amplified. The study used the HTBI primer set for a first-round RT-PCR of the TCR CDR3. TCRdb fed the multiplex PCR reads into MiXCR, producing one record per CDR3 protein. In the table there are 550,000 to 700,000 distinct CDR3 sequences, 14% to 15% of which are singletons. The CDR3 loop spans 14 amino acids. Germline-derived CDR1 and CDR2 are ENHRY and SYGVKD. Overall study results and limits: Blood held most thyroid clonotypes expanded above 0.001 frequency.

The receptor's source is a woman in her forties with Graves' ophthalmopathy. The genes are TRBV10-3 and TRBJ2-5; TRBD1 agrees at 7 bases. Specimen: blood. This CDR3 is CAISESDREEAQYF. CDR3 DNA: TGTGCCATCAGTGAATCCGACAGGGAAGAGGCCCAGTACTTC.